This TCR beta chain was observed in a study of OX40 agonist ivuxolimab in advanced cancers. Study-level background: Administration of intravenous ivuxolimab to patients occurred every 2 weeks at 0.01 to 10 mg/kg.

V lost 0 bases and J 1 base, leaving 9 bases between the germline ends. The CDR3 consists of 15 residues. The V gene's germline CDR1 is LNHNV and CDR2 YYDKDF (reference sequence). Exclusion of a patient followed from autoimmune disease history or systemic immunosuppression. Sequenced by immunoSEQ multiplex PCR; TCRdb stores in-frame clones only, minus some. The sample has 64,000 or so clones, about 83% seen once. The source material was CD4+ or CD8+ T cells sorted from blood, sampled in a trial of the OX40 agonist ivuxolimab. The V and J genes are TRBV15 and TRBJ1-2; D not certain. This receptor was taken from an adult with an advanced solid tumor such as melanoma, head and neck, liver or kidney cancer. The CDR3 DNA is TGTGCCACCAGCAGAGACCGGTGGGATAACTATGGCTACACCTTC. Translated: CATSRDRWDNYGYTF. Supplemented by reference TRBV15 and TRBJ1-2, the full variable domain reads DAMVIQNPRYQVTQFGKPVTLSCSQTLNHNVMYWYQQKSSQAPKLLFHYYDKDFNNEADTPDNFQSRRPNTSFCFLDIRSPGLGDTAMYLCATSRDRWDNYGYTFGSGTRLTVV.